This T cell receptor beta chain comes out of a study of long-term antiretroviral therapy in people with HIV. About this clone: The antigen is unknown.

With 5 bases removed from V and 2 bases from J, the gap between germline ends came to 11 bases. The CDR3 has 14 amino acids. Per the germline V gene, CDR1 is SGHAT and CDR2 is FQNNGV. Study-wide findings and caveats: Across all time points, the repertoire was dominated by clones that expanded before ART. When set beside controls, HIV repertoires had CDR3 length ranges that were narrower.

Running of the v3.0 immunoSEQ assay took place at survey level. Here immunoSEQ multiplex PCR was the method, and the copy in TCRdb shows in-frame clones only, minus some. This table has about 20,000 clones, around 80% appearing once. The chain employs TRBV11-2 and TRBJ2-3; D ambiguous. Sequencing was performed on unsorted PBMCs, taken 2.9 years after starting antiretroviral therapy. The TCR sequence derives from a woman in her 30s with HIV. The CDR3: CASSQTGFTDTQYF. The DNA for the CDR3 is TGTGCCAGCAGCCAAACTGGGTTCACAGATACGCAGTATTTT.